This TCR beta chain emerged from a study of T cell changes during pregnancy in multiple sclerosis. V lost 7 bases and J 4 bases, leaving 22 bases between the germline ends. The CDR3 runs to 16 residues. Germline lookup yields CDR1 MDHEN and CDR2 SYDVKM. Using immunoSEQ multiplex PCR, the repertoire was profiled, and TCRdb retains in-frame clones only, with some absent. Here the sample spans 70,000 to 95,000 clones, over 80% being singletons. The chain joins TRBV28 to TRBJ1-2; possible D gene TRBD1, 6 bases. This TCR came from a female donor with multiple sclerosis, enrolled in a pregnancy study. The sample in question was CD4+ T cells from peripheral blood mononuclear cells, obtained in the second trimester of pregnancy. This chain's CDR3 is CASTLNRGGSSYGYTF. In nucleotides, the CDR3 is TGTGCCAGCACCCTAAATAGGGGGGGCTCGTCCTATGGCTACACCTTC.